Below, 9 T cell receptor beta chains from the same sample are listed, as sequenced in a study of T cell responses to AZD1222 COVID-19 vaccine. Sequencing used immunoSEQ multiplex PCR; TCRdb keeps in-frame clones, though not all of them. The sample yields 100,000 to 130,000 clones, around nine tenths seen once. The specimen comprised peripheral blood, sampled 28 days after the second AZD1222 dose. Receptor source: an adult who received the AZD1222 COVID-19 vaccine.

As DNA, the CDR3 is TGTGCCAGCAGCCCCCGGGGGGGCACTGAAGCTTTCTTT. Its translation: CASSPRGGTEAFF. V is TRBV12-3 or TRBV12-4 and J is TRBJ1-1; tentative D call: TRBD1 (5 bases). This CDR3 contains 13 residues. Trimming took off 6 bases at V and 4 bases at J, with 12 bases between the two ends.

In DNA, the CDR3 is TGTGCCAGCAGTCGGACTCGAACAGATACGCAGTATTTT. As protein: CASSRTRTDTQYF. The genes are TRBV6-5 and TRBJ2-3; the D gene is possibly TRBD2 (5 bases). Trimming took off 5 bases at V and 3 bases at J, with 9 bases between the two ends. In germline, CDR1 is MNHEY, CDR2 SVGAGI. The CDR3 covers 13 residues.

The rearrangement joins TRBV19 to TRBJ1-2, with D possibly matching TRBD1 (6 bases). V lost 3 bases and J lost 0, with 23 bases in between. The CDR3 has 19 amino acids. CDR1 is LNHDA and CDR2 is SQIVND in the germline V gene (reference sequence). In DNA, the CDR3 is TGTGCCAGTAGTATCTTTCCCACTAAGACAGGACGCGCTAACTATGGCTACACCTTC. It translates to CASSIFPTKTGRANYGYTF.

The chain links TRBV7-2 to TRBJ2-1; 7 bases agree with TRBD2. This CDR3 region has 16 residues. Germline values: CDR1 SGHTA, CDR2 FQGNSA. V was clipped by 0 bases and J by 0 bases; unmatched bases: 2. Written as DNA, the CDR3 is TGTGCCAGCAGCTTAGCGGGGGGGTTCTCCTACAATGAGCAGTTCTTC. This gives the protein CASSLAGGFSYNEQFF.

The chain has TRBV11-2 and TRBJ2-6; 9 nucleotides agree with TRBD1. Germline-derived CDR1 and CDR2 are SGHAT and FQNNGV. This CDR3 comprises 17 residues. V was clipped by 5 bases and J by 0 bases; unmatched bases: 5. The CDR3 region has the DNA TGTGCCAGCAGCACCGGACAGGGGTTCTCTGGGGCCAACGTCCTGACTTTC. Translated, it gives CASSTGQGFSGANVLTF.

The chain employs TRBV19 and TRBJ1-1; D perhaps matches TRBD1 (5 bases). Germline assignment: CDR1 LNHDA and CDR2 SQIVND (reference sequence). The CDR3 is 14 residues long. V was trimmed by 1 base and J by 1 base, leaving 7 bases between them. DNA of the CDR3: TGTGCCAGTAGTATAGGAGGGGCGAACACTGAAGCTTTCTTT. Translation: CASSIGGANTEAFF.

This rearrangement joins TRBV7-9 to TRBJ1-2; tentatively, D is TRBD1 (6 bases). Trimming took off 5 bases at V and 7 bases at J, with 20 bases between the two ends. CDR1 and CDR2 from the germline V gene are SEHNR and FQNEAQ (reference sequence). The CDR3 spans 15 residues. The CDR3 reads CASSPPNRVGGGYTF. The CDR3 DNA is TGTGCCAGCAGCCCTCCCAACAGGGTAGGTGGTGGCTACACCTTC.

J is TRBJ2-3 and V is TRBV5-5; D gene unclear. CDR3 size: 16 residues. The ends were cut back, 5 bases at V and 2 bases at J, with 18 bases in the middle. Germline assignment: CDR1 SGHKS and CDR2 YYEKEE (reference sequence). CDR3 coding DNA: TGTGCCAGCAGTCTGGTCAATCTGGGCTTCACAGATACGCAGTATTTT. This sequence encodes CASSLVNLGFTDTQYF.

This rearrangement joins TRBV28 to TRBJ1-1; D might be TRBD1 (6 bases). V was pared by 2 bases and J by 2 bases, with 12 bases between. This CDR3 has 15 residues. Germline CDR1 reads MDHEN; CDR2 reads SYDVKM. The CDR3 DNA reads as TGTGCCAGCAGTTTAGGGGGCGCGTTAAACACTGAAGCTTTCTTT. The encoded protein is CASSLGGALNTEAFF.